The following is a T cell receptor (beta chain) sequence with its context. Its antigen is unknown. Regarding treatment: roughly ten-day PBMC culture with coronavirus spike peptide pools or control peptides (ViraFEST assay). Prior to the COVID-19 pandemic (2011-2018), the unexposed donor's CD4+ T cells were collected. Both SARS-CoV-2 S/N and four cold-coronavirus spikes were used, cells permitting, to probe CD4+ T cells of unexposed donors. This record comes from a study of vaccination and CD4 T cells after COVID-19. This CDR3 is 17 amino acids long. V lost 6 bases, J lost 0 bases, and 12 bases stayed unmatched. In germline, CDR1 is MNHNS, CDR2 SASEGT. Researchers used the Oncomine TCR Beta short-read assay to sequence DNA from cultured CD4+ T cells. The authors extracted genomic DNA from cultured CD4+ T cells. TCRdb analysed the PCR reads with MiXCR anew, one entry per CDR3 protein. Altogether roughly 7,600 distinct CDR3 sequences are present, 30% to 45% being singletons, with the ten largest covering around an eighth.

The sequenced sample consisted of CD4+ T cells from blood, cultured in vitro. The rearrangement links TRBV6-1 to TRBJ2-5; 8 bases map to TRBD1. The receptor was isolated from a human donor in good health. The CDR3 nucleotides are TGTGCCAGCAGGCGCGGGACAGGCGTCGGCCACCAAGAGACCCAGTACTTC. Protein: CASRRGTGVGHQETQYF.